A selection of T cell receptor beta chains follows, all from one sample in a study of blood T cell repertoires in COVID-19. Libraries were prepared by immunoSEQ multiplex PCR; TCRdb keeps only in-frame clonotypes and omits some of them. In the table there are 300,000 to 450,000 clones, 87% of which are singletons. The sample taken for sequencing was peripheral blood. These receptors were obtained from a woman younger than 45 with COVID-19, enrolled during active disease. CDR3s leave out the opening cysteine and the closing phenylalanine or tryptophan. Clone size is stated in some rows and not others, as once, few, many or a class when expanded.

>TRBV19|NA|TRBJ1-2
ASSIYQRENGYT
>TRBV9|once|TRBJ2-7
ASSGGQISGEQY
>TRBV11-2|NA|TRBJ2-7
ASSPLLEQY
>TRBV28|NA|TRBJ1-3
ASSSPTGGEGNTIY
>TRBV5-4|NA|TRBJ2-3
ASSPTSGRATDTQY
>TRBV4-3|once|TRBJ2-7
ASSRIRDRGYEQY
>TRBV5-1|many|TRBJ2-3
ASSSPSGRFEGRTSTDTQY
>TRBV5-6|NA|TRBJ2-2
ASSRPTGDFFNTGELF
>TRBV29-1|NA|TRBJ2-1
SVGTSGNYNEQF
>TRBV28|NA|TRBJ1-4
ASSLTEQEKLF
>TRBV10-3|NA|TRBJ2-7
AITAGESEQY
>TRBV5-1|NA|TRBJ1-2
ASSPGTDNYGYT
>TRBV29-1|NA|TRBJ2-7
SAGQGLTYEQY
>TRBV4-2|NA|TRBJ2-7
ASSQELSDPSRGFEQY
>TRBV4-1|few|TRBJ2-3
ASSQVRTGASRKDTQY
>TRBV4-2|NA|TRBJ2-2
ASSQDSGYTGELF
>TRBV5-1|NA|TRBJ2-7
ASSLPEGTRGDEQY
>TRBV24-1|NA|TRBJ2-1
ATSDRTSAYNEQF
>TRBV6-5|once|TRBJ2-2
ASSRTGELF
>TRBV28|NA|TRBJ1-1
ASSPATGRDSNTEAF
>TRBV30|NA|TRBJ2-7
AWSVLDEQY
>TRBV5-1|NA|TRBJ2-7
ASSPWVGRRDEQY
>TRBV5-1|NA|TRBJ2-3
ASSGPTDTQY
>TRBV4-1|NA|TRBJ2-2
ASSQELAVRGELF
>TRBV5-6|few|TRBJ2-4
ASSFIQGDKNIQY
>TRBV6-5|NA|TRBJ2-7
ASRPQGAGEQY
>TRBV28|NA|TRBJ1-6
ASSPTGAHNSPLH
>TRBV30|NA|TRBJ1-5
AWSSVGQGFLPQH